Below are 22 T cell receptor beta chains sequenced from a single sample in a study of identical twins (TCRdb year 2016). Libraries were made using 5' RACE. The run used an Illumina HiSeq 2000. The public reads were reprocessed in TCRdb via fastp at Q25 and MiXCR, keeping in-frame beta chains. Rows matching on CDR3 protein sequence are summarized as one entry with the most common DNA and genes. The sample includes 1.5 million to 2 million distinct CDR3 sequences, with around a third observed a single time. The ten largest clones add up to 0.27% of the sample. Sequencing used cord blood. The receptors were gathered from a newborn girl in good health.

The chain employs TRBV2 and TRBJ2-3, with 8 bases matching TRBD2. Germline V gene sequence: CDR1 SNHLY, CDR2 FYNNEI. The CDR3 is 16 amino acids. The V gene end was trimmed by 3 bases and the J gene end by 3 bases; junction bases not matched to a gene: 8. CDR3 bases: TGTGCCAGCAGTGAGCGGGGGACTAGTGGGACAGATACGCAGTATTTT. Its translation: CASSERGTSGTDTQYF.

The chain is built from TRBV20-1 and TRBJ2-3; tentatively, D is TRBD2 (7 bases). The CDR3 consists of 12 residues. CDR1 DFQATT and CDR2 SNEGSKA come from the germline V gene (reference sequence). The CDR3 sequence: CRVAGAADTQYF. The CDR3 region has the DNA TGCAGGGTTGCGGGGGCGGCAGATACGCAGTATTTT.

The V gene is TRBV5-1, the J gene TRBJ1-1; 7 bases fit TRBD1. The V gene's germline CDR1 is SGHRS and CDR2 YFSETQ. The CDR3 is made up of 15 amino acids. J lost 5 bases, V lost 3 bases, and 10 bases had no gene match. For the CDR3, the DNA is TGCGCCAGCAGCTCCTACCGACAGGGAGGAACTGAAGCTTTCTTT. Translating gives CASSSYRQGGTEAFF.

This clonotype was recorded many times. This chain connects TRBV10-3 to TRBJ2-3; D remains unclear. The ends were cut back, 4 bases at V and 4 bases at J, with 15 bases in the middle. The CDR3 has 15 amino acids. The V gene's germline CDR1 is ENHRY and CDR2 SYGVKD. The CDR3 loop is CAISGRAWVADTQYF. CDR3 DNA: TGTGCCATCAGTGGGCGCGCGTGGGTCGCAGATACGCAGTATTTT.

This clonotype was detected only a few times. The chain uses TRBV20-1 and TRBJ1-5; weak D call: TRBD1 (6 bases). This CDR3 is 13 amino acids long. Germline CDR1 DFQATT, CDR2 SNEGSKA (reference sequence). Trimming removed 3 bases from V and 4 bases from J, with 10 bases in between. The CDR3 DNA reads as TGCAGTGCTAGCGCAGGGGTGAATCAGCCCCAGCATTTT. Translating it yields CSASAGVNQPQHF.

The chain carries TRBV12-3 or TRBV12-4 and TRBJ1-5; D is unresolved. Trimming shortened V by 2 bases and J by 3 bases, and 11 bases separated the two germline ends. CDR3 length equals 15 residues. CDR3 sequence: CASSLMRQPNQPQHF. CDR3 nucleotide sequence: TGTGCCAGCAGTTTAATGAGGCAGCCCAATCAGCCCCAGCATTTT.

This clonotype has more than one count but fewer than ten. The rearrangement joins TRBV5-1 to TRBJ2-5; TRBD2 is a possible D gene (5 bases). The CDR3 sequence is 16 residues long. Germline V gene data show CDR1 as SGHRS and CDR2 as YFSETQ. V was pared by 1 base and J by 2 bases, with 15 bases between. CDR3 nucleotide sequence: TGCGCCAGCAGCTTGTTCCTCAGCGGCCCTCAAGAGACCCAGTACTTC. Protein sequence: CASSLFLSGPQETQYF. The full variable domain, its missing parts supplied by reference TRBV5-1 and TRBJ2-5, is KAGVTQTPRYLIKTRGQQVTLSCSPISGHRSVSWYQQTPGQGLQFLFEYFSETQRNKGNFPGRFSGRQFSNSRSEMNVSTLELGDSALYLCASSLFLSGPQETQYFGPGTRLLVL.

With regard to this clonotype: Being one base from a much bigger clone, this may be a read error. V gene TRBV20-1 combines with J gene TRBJ2-3; TRBD2 aligns across 7 bases. The germline V gene has CDR1 DFQATT and CDR2 SNEGSKA (reference sequence). This CDR3 region has 15 residues. The CDR3: CIARDRLAGTDTQYF. In DNA form, the CDR3 reads TGCATTGCTAGAGATCGTCTAGCGGGCACAGATACGCAGTATTTT.

The chain joins TRBV10-3 to TRBJ2-1, with D perhaps matching TRBD1 (5 bases). The DNA end favors TRBJ2-7, so the J call may be wrong. Per the germline V gene, CDR1 is ENHRY and CDR2 is SYGVKD. The CDR3 totals 15 residues. This CDR3 is CAISGTQGSYNEQYF. DNA of the CDR3: TGTGCCATCAGTGGAACCCAGGGCTCCTACAATGAGCAGTACTTC.

Only a few counts were recorded for this clonotype. The V and J genes are TRBV6-1 and TRBJ1-5, with TRBD1 matching 7 bases. This CDR3 spans 13 amino acids. CDR1 MNHNS and CDR2 SASEGT come from the germline V gene. V shed 6 bases and J 6 bases; nucleotides not matched to a gene: 5. The CDR3 loop reads CASSKDRFQPQHF. The CDR3, as DNA: TGTGCCAGCAGCAAGGACAGGTTTCAGCCCCAGCATTTT.

The V gene is TRBV6-1, the J gene TRBJ1-1, with D tentatively TRBD1 (5 bases). Per germline, CDR1 MNHNS and CDR2 SASEGT. This CDR3 is 16 amino acids long. V was clipped by 3 bases and J by 1 base, with 15 bases between them. The CDR3 nucleotides read TGTGCCAGCAGTGAGAGGGCAGGGACGCCGAACACTGAAGCTTTCTTT. It codes for CASSERAGTPNTEAFF.

V is TRBV27 and J is TRBJ1-2; tentative D call: TRBD1 (5 bases). Germline V gene lookup returns CDR1 MNHEY and CDR2 SMNVEV (reference sequence). Trimming removed 2 bases from V and 3 bases from J, with 13 bases in between. This CDR3 is built from 15 residues. CDR3 DNA sequence: TGTGCCAGCAGTTTAAGTCTCGGAGGGGACTATGGCTACACCTTC. Its protein product is CASSLSLGGDYGYTF.

The rearrangement links TRBV27 to TRBJ1-1; no reliable D call. CDR1 is MNHEY and CDR2 is SMNVEV in the germline V gene (reference sequence). The V gene lost 3 bases and the J gene lost 7 bases, with 6 bases spanning the gap. CDR3 length: 11 amino acids. In nucleotides, the CDR3 is TGTGCCAGCAGTTTTGTAATTGAAGCTTTCTTT. Its translation is CASSFVIEAFF.

The chain links TRBV9 to TRBJ1-5, with D unresolved. The V and J ends lost 4 bases and 5 bases respectively, with 19 bases between them. Germline V lookup: CDR1 SGDLS, CDR2 YYNGEE. The CDR3 is 16 amino acids. DNA of the CDR3: TGTGCCAGCAGCTCACCCATGGGCTTGTTTTATCAGCCCCAGCATTTT. It specifies CASSSPMGLFYQPQHF.

This clonotype was picked up many times. The V call is TRBV27, the J call TRBJ1-2; D call uncertain. Trimming took off 2 bases at V and 4 bases at J, with 11 bases between the two ends. The length of the CDR3 is 14 residues. From germline, CDR1 is MNHEY and CDR2 SMNVEV (reference sequence). The CDR3 DNA reads as TGTGCCAGCAGTTTACGATTGGGAGGCTATGGCTACACCTTC. Amino acid sequence: CASSLRLGGYGYTF.

This clonotype has more than one count but fewer than ten. The chain employs TRBV20-1 and TRBJ1-2; D unresolved. Germline-derived CDR1 and CDR2 are DFQATT and SNEGSKA (reference sequence). The CDR3 runs 15 residues. Trimming shortened V by 3 bases and J by 4 bases, and 18 bases separated the two germline ends. DNA of the CDR3: TGCAGTGCTAGCGGCTACAACCATCGCGGCTATGGCTACACCTTC. This codes for CSASGYNHRGYGYTF.

The chain combines TRBV28 with TRBJ1-1; no clear D. V was pared by 5 bases and J by 1 base, with 14 bases between. There are 15 residues in the CDR3. Per germline, CDR1 MDHEN and CDR2 SYDVKM. CDR3 loop: CASSPGSPRNTEAFF. CDR3 DNA sequence: TGTGCCAGCAGTCCGGGATCACCCAGGAACACTGAAGCTTTCTTT.

This clonotype turned up a few times. This chain joins TRBV12-3 or TRBV12-4 and TRBJ1-5; D gene ambiguous. Between the trimmed V and J ends, which lost 2 bases and 0 bases, there was a span of 8 bases. CDR3 length: 15 amino acids. In nucleotides, the CDR3 is TGTGCCAGCAGTTTAACCGAGCATAGCAATCAGCCCCAGCATTTT. Residues: CASSLTEHSNQPQHF.

This clonotype was observed a few times. The CDR3 is CASSPGKGRDYGYTF. The CDR3 region has the DNA TGTGCCAGCAGTCCCGGGAAGGGTCGGGACTATGGCTACACCTTC. The chain links TRBV27 to TRBJ1-2; D gene uncertain. CDR1 and CDR2 (germline): MNHEY, SMNVEV (reference sequence). V lost 5 bases and J lost 3, with 16 bases in between. CDR3 size: 15 residues.

This clonotype showed up just once. J is TRBJ1-1 and V is TRBV2; TRBD1 matches 7 bases. The germline CDR1 and CDR2 sequences are SNHLY and FYNNEI. Trimming took 4 bases from V and 2 from J; bases not matched to a gene: 7. This CDR3 has 15 amino acids. The CDR3 nucleotides read TGTGCCAGCAGTGCCCCGGACAGGCTCAACACTGAAGCTTTCTTT. Residues: CASSAPDRLNTEAFF.

The chain uses TRBV28 and TRBJ1-1, with 9 bases fitting TRBD1. V was clipped by 5 bases and J by 1 base; unmatched bases: 5. The CDR3 has 15 residues. Per germline, CDR1 MDHEN and CDR2 SYDVKM. The CDR3: CASSPHRGRNTEAFF. CDR3 nucleotides: TGTGCCAGCAGTCCCCACAGGGGGCGGAACACTGAAGCTTTCTTT. Combining the CDR3 with reference TRBV28 and TRBJ1-1 gives the whole variable domain DVKVTQSSRYLVKRTGEKVFLECVQDMDHENMFWYRQDPGLGLRLIYFSYDVKMKEKGDIPEGYSVSREKKERFSLILESASTNQTSMYLCASSPHRGRNTEAFFGQGTRLTVV.

The V and J genes are TRBV6-5 and TRBJ2-1; 9 positions agree with TRBD2. The V gene end was trimmed by 0 bases and the J gene end by 10 bases; junction bases not matched to a gene: 1. Germline V gene data show CDR1 as MNHEY and CDR2 as SVGAGI. The CDR3 has 13 residues. The DNA for the CDR3 is TGTGCCAGCAGTTACTCCGGACTAGCGGAGCAGTTCTTC. Translating it yields CASSYSGLAEQFF.